This T cell receptor (beta chain) emerged from a study of shared clonotypes between healthy human individuals. Assay used: immunoSEQ multiplex PCR; TCRdb lists only in-frame clones, some missing. Of hundreds of thousands of clones in the sample, 95% to 98% are singletons; the top ten hold around 0.06%. The CDR3 consists of 14 residues. Germline trimming cut 4 bases from V and 6 bases from J; bases unmatched to any gene: 5. Germline V CDR1 and CDR2: MDHEN, SYDVKM. Material: naive CD4+ T cells sorted from blood. Subset defined: CD45RA+ positively selected. The clonotype comes from a woman younger than 45 in good health. The rearrangement links TRBV28 to TRBJ1-5; the match to TRBD1 covers 8 bases. The DNA for the CDR3 is TGTGCCAGCAGTTCGACAGGGGATAGTCAGCCCCAGCATTTT. It yields the protein CASSSTGDSQPQHF.